Shown below are 5 T cell receptor beta chains from a single sample sequenced in a study of T-cell memory formation after mild COVID-19 (TCRdb year 2021). Libraries came from 5' RACE. Sequencing took place on an Illumina NovaSeq 6000. Using fastp trimming at Q25 and MiXCR clonotype assembly, TCRdb reanalyzed the public sequencing data and kept in-frame beta chains. Identical CDR3 proteins give one entry, which carries the most common genes and DNA. The sample yields under 350,000 distinct CDR3 sequences; about 17% were counted once. The top ten clones comprise roughly 25% of the sample. Sequenced material: PBMCs or a T cell subset sorted from them (not recorded which). Receptor source: a man between 18 and 29 years old who had mild COVID-19 (a few samples of this study predate the infection). The sample titles of this study are shuffled in the database, so cell type and time point are left out; the donor was told from shared clones.

V and J are TRBV20-1 and TRBJ2-7; D call uncertain. Germline lookup yields CDR1 DFQATT and CDR2 SNEGSKA (reference sequence). V lost 3 bases to trimming and J lost 2 bases, with 11 bases between them. The CDR3 length is 13 residues. CDR3 residues: CSASRYTTYEQYV. CDR3 nucleotide sequence: TGCAGTGCTAGTCGGTACACTACCTACGAGCAGTACGTC.

The V and J genes are TRBV6-5 and TRBJ2-5, with 9 bases aligning to TRBD2. CDR3 length: 16 residues. The junction had 6 bases not matched to a gene; V was cut back by 0 bases and J by 4 bases. CDR1 and CDR2 from the germline V gene are MNHEY and SVGAGI. DNA for the CDR3: TGTGCCAGCAGTTACTCTGGCGGGGGGGCCCGAGAGACCCAGTACTTC. This sequence encodes CASSYSGGGARETQYF.

The genes are TRBV4-3 and TRBJ2-5, with D maybe TRBD1 (5 bases). The CDR3 runs to 15 residues. The ends were cut back, 1 base at V and 4 bases at J, with 13 bases in the middle. Per germline, CDR1 LGHNA and CDR2 YSLEER. The CDR3 spells CASSQGWGDLETQYF. The CDR3 coding sequence is TGCGCCAGCAGCCAAGGCTGGGGCGATCTAGAGACCCAGTACTTC.

The chain combines TRBV29-1 with TRBJ2-7; TRBD1 agrees at 7 bases. This CDR3 comprises 13 residues. The germline V gene encodes CDR1 SQVTM and CDR2 ANQGSEA. The J segment lost 2 bases and the V segment lost 4 bases, leaving 5 bases of the junction unmatched. The CDR3 nucleotides are TGCAGCGTTGGCCCGACAGGGACCTACGAGCAGTACTTC. Translation: CSVGPTGTYEQYF.

The V gene is TRBV10-1, the J gene TRBJ2-3; D possibly uses TRBD1 or TRBD2 (6 bases each). Deletions cut 6 bases from V and 9 bases from J, with 22 bases between. The CDR3 sequence is 15 residues long. The germline V gene encodes CDR1 WNHNN and CDR2 SYGVQD (reference sequence). The CDR3, as DNA: TGCGCCAGCAGCTCGGGGACAACGGGGGTTCAGACGCAGTATTTT. It encodes CASSSGTTGVQTQYF.